This T cell receptor beta chain was identified during a study of blood T cells in healthy people across ages. There are 17 residues in the CDR3. The germline V gene encodes CDR1 LNHDA and CDR2 SQIVND (reference sequence). Together with a sample-barcoded 5' primer, a J-beta primer mix was included in a second PCR lasting roughly 7 to 11 cycles. TCRdb re-called the 5' RACE reads with MiXCR, one entry per CDR3 protein. The repertoire has 1.8 million or so distinct CDR3 sequences, about 39% of them found once; the top ten carry 20% to 25%. Of note for this clonotype: The junction and the germline gene differ at one end; a read error may be behind it.

The receptor was isolated from a human donor in good health. Sequences were obtained from blood. J is TRBJ2-3 and V is TRBV19, with 9 bases aligning to TRBD1. The CDR3 region is CASSPTPGQGRADTQDF. As DNA, the CDR3 is TGTGCCAGTAGTCCAACTCCGGGACAGGGAAGGGCCGATACGCAGGATTTT.